This T cell receptor (beta chain) was sequenced for a study of T cell clones after liver transplantation. Study-level background: Tolerance: complete withdrawal held at least one year, liver enzymes staying within twice normal. Samples came pre-transplant, pre-randomization before withdrawal, and post-randomization after withdrawal ended.

A word on this clone: The antigen is unknown.

This CDR3 is 14 amino acids long. V was pared by 4 bases and J by 5 bases, with 11 bases between. The germline gives CDR1 MDHEN, CDR2 SYDVKM. The data were produced by immunoSEQ multiplex PCR, yet TCRdb's version contains in-frame clones alone and is incomplete. The repertoire consists of under 85,000 clones, with 80% occurring once and the leading ten covering approximately 0.8%. The study, taken as a whole, reports: In a couple of subjects, few donor cells limited the measurable donor-reactive repertoire.

This rearrangement joins TRBV28 to TRBJ2-2; D is ambiguous. The sequencing here drew on CD4+ T cells from blood, taken 12 months after liver transplant. The receptor was isolated from a human patient who received a liver transplant. The graft donor may have given rise to some T cells. CDR3 protein: CASSSYGRTGELFF. In nucleotides, the CDR3 is TGTGCCAGCAGTTCTTACGGACGGACCGGGGAGCTGTTTTTT.